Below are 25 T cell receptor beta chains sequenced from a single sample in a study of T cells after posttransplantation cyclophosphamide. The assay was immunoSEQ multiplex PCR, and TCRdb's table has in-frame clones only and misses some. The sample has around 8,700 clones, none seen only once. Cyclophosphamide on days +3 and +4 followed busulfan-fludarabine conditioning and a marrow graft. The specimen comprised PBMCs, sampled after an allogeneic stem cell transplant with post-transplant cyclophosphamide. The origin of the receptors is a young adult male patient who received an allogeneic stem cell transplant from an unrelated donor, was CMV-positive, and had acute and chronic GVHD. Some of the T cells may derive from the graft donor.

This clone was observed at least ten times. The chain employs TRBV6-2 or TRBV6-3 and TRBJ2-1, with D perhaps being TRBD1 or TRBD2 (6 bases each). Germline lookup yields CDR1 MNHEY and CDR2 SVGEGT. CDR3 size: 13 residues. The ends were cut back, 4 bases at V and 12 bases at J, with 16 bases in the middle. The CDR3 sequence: CASSSGDRMVQFF. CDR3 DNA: TGTGCCAGCAGTTCGGGAGACAGGATGGTGCAGTTCTTC.

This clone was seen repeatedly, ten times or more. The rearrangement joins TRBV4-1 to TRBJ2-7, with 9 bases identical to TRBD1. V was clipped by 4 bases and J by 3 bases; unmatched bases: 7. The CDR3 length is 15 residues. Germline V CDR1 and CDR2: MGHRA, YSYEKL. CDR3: CASSLLGQGDYEQYF. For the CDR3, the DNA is TGCGCCAGCAGCCTTCTGGGACAGGGAGACTACGAGCAGTACTTC.

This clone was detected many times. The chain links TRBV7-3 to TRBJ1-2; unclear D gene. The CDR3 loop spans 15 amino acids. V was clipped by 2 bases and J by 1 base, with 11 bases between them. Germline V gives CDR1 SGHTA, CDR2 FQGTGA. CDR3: CASSLESGNNYGYTF. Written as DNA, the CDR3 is TGTGCCAGCAGCTTAGAGTCGGGTAATAACTATGGCTACACCTTC.

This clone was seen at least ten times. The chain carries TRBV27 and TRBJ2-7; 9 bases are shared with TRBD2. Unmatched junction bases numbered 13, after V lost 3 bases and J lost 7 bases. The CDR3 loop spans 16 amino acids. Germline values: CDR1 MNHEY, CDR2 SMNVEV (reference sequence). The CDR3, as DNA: TGTGCCAGCAGTTTTCGGTGGACTAGCGCCGGGCTGGAGCAGTACTTC. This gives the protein CASSFRWTSAGLEQYF.

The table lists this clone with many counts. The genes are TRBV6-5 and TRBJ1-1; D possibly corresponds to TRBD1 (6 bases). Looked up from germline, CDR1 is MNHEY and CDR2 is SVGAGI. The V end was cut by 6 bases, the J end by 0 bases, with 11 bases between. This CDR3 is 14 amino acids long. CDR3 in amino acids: CASREDSMNTEAFF. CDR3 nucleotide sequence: TGTGCCAGCAGAGAGGACAGTATGAACACTGAAGCTTTCTTT.

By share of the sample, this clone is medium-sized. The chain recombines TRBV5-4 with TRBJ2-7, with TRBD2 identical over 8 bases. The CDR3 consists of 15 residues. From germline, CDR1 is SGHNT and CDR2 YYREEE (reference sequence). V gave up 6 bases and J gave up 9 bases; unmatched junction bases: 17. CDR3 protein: CASTRGGTNGGTQYF. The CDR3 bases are TGTGCCAGCACCCGGGGGGGGACCAACGGGGGGACGCAGTACTTC.

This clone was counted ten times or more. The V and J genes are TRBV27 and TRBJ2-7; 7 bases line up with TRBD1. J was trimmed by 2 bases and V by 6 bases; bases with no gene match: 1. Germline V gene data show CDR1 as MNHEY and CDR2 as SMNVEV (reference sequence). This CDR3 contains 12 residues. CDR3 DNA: TGTGCCAGCAGGACAGGGACCTACGAGCAGTACTTC. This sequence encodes CASRTGTYEQYF.

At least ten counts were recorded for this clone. The CDR3 loop is CASRVRVSSYEQYF. The CDR3 DNA follows: TGTGCCAGTAGGGTGAGGGTGAGCTCCTACGAGCAGTACTTC. This sequence joins TRBV19 and TRBJ2-7; tentative D call: TRBD2 (5 bases). Germline lookup yields CDR1 LNHDA and CDR2 SQIVND (reference sequence). Trimming took off 6 bases at V and 0 bases at J, with 12 bases between the two ends. CDR3 length: 14 residues. Full variable domain (rest looked up from reference TRBV19 and TRBJ2-7): DGGITQSPKYLFRKEGQNVTLSCEQNLNHDAMYWYRQDPGQGLRLIYYSQIVNDFQKGDIAEGYSVSREKKESFPLTVTSAQKNPTAFYLCASRVRVSSYEQYFGPGTRLTVT.

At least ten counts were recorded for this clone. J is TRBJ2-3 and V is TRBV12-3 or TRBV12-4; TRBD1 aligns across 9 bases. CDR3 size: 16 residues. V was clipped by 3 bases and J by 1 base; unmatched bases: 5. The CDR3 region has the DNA TGTGCCAGCAGTTTCGGACAGGGGATGGGCACAGATACGCAGTATTTT. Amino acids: CASSFGQGMGTDTQYF.

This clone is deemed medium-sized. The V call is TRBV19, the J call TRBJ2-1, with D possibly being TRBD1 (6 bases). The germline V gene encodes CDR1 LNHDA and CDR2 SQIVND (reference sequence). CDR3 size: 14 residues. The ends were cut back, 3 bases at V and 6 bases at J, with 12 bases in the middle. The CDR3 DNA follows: TGTGCCAGTAGTATTGTTGGCAGGGGCAATGAGCAGTTCTTC. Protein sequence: CASSIVGRGNEQFF.

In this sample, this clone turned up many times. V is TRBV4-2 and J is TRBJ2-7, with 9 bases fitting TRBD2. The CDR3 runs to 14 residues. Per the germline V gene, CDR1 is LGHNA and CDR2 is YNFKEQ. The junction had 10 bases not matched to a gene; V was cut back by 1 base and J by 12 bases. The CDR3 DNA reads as TGTGCCAGCAGCCAAGCTAGGGCGGGAGGGCCTCCGTACTTC. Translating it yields CASSQARAGGPPYF.

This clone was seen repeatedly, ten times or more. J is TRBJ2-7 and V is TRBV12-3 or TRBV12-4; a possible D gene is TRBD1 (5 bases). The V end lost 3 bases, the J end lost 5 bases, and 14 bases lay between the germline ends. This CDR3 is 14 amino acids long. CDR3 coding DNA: TGTGCCAGCAGTTTCCGGCAGGGTAGGAACGAGCAGTACTTC. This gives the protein CASSFRQGRNEQYF.

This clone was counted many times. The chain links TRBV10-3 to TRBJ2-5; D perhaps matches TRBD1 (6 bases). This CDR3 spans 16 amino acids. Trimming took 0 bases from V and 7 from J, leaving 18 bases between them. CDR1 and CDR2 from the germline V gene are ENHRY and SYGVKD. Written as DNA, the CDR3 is TGTGCCATCAGTGAGTCGAAGGGCAGGGGAAAAACGACCCAGTACTTC. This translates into CAISESKGRGKTTQYF.

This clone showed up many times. The CDR3 DNA reads TGTGCCAGCAGCTTACAGGGGGCGGAAGAGCAGTACTTC. This encodes CASSLQGAEEQYF. The genes are TRBV7-3 and TRBJ2-7; 8 bases align to TRBD1. Trimming removed 2 bases from V and 7 bases from J; junction bases left unmatched: 4. CDR1 is SGHTA, CDR2 FQGTGA, per germline. The CDR3 length is 13 residues.

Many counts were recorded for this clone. This chain's CDR3 is CASSLAGGGNTGELFF. Written as DNA, the CDR3 is TGCGCCAGCAGCTTGGCGGGAGGGGGCAACACCGGGGAGCTGTTTTTT. The chain uses TRBV5-1 and TRBJ2-2; a weak D match, TRBD2 (8 bases). Germline loops: CDR1 SGHRS, CDR2 YFSETQ. The V gene lost 0 bases and the J gene lost 2 bases, with 11 bases spanning the gap. This CDR3 contains 16 residues.

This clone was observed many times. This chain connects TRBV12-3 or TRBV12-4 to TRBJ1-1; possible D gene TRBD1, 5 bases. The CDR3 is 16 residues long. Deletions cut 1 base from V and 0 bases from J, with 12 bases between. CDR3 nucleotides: TGTGCCAGCAGTTTAGATACAGGAACGATGAACACTGAAGCTTTCTTT. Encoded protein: CASSLDTGTMNTEAFF.

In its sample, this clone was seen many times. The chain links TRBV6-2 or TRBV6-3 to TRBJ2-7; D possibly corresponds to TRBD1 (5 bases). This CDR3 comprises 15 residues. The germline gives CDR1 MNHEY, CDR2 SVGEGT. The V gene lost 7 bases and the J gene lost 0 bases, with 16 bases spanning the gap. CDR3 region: CASKVPWGSSYEQYF. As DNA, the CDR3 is TGTGCCAGCAAAGTCCCTTGGGGCAGCTCCTACGAGCAGTACTTC.

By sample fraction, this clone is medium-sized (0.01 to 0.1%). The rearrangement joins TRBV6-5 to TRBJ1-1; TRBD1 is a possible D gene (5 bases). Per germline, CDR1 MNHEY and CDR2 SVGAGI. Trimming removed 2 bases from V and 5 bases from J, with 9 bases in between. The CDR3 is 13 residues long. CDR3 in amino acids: CASSYEGRTEAFF. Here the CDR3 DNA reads TGTGCCAGCAGTTACGAGGGGCGGACTGAAGCTTTCTTT.

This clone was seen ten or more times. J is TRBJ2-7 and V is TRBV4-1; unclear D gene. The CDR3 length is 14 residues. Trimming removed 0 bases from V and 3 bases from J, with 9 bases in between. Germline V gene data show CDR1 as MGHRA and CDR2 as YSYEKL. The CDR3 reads CASSQDTPSYEQYF. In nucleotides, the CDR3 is TGCGCCAGCAGCCAAGATACCCCCAGCTACGAGCAGTACTTC.

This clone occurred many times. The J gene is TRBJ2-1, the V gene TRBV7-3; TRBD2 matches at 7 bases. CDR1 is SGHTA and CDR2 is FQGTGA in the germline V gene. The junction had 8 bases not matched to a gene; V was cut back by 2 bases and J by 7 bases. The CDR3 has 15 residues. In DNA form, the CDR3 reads TGTGCCAGCAGCTTATTTGCGGGAGCGGGGAATGAGCAGTTCTTC. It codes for CASSLFAGAGNEQFF.

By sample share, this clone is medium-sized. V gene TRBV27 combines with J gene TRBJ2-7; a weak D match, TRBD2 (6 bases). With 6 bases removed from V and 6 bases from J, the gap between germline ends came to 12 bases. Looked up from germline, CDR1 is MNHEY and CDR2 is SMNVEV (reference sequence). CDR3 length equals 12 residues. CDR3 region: CASSTPGGEQYF. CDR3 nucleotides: TGTGCCAGCAGCACCCCCGGGGGCGAGCAGTACTTC.

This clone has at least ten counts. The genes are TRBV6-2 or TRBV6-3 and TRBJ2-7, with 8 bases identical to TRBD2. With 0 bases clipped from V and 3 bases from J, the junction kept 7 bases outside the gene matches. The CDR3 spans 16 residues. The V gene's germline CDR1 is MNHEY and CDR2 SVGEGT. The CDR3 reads CASSYSIGLAFYEQYF. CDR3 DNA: TGTGCCAGCAGTTACTCGATAGGACTAGCCTTCTACGAGCAGTACTTC.

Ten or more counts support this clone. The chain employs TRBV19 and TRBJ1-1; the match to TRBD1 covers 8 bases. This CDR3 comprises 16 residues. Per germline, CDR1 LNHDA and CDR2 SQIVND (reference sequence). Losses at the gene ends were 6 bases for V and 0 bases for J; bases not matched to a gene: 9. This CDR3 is CASSLPGTGVNTEAFF. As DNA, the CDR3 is TGTGCCAGTAGCCTCCCCGGGACAGGTGTGAACACTGAAGCTTTCTTT. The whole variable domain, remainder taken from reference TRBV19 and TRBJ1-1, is DGGITQSPKYLFRKEGQNVTLSCEQNLNHDAMYWYRQDPGQGLRLIYYSQIVNDFQKGDIAEGYSVSREKKESFPLTVTSAQKNPTAFYLCASSLPGTGVNTEAFFGQGTRLTVV.

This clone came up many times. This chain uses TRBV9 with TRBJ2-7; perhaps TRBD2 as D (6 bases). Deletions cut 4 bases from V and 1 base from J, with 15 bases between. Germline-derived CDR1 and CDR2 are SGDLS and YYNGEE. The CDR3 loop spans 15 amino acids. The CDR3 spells CASSPDYDMSYEQYF. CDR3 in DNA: TGTGCCAGCAGCCCGGACTACGACATGTCCTACGAGCAGTACTTC.

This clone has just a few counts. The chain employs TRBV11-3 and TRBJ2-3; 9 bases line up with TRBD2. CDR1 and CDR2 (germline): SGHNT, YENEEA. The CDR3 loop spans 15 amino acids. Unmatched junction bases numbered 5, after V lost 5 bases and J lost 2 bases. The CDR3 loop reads CASSPSGIDTDTQYF. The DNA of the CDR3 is TGTGCCAGCAGCCCTAGCGGGATCGACACAGATACGCAGTATTTT.